Shown below are 3 T cell receptor beta chains from a single sample sequenced in a study of TIL therapy for anti-PD-1-resistant metastatic lung cancer. This was the immunoSEQ v3 assay. Libraries were prepared by immunoSEQ multiplex PCR; TCRdb keeps only in-frame clonotypes and omits some of them. Counted here are about 60,000 clones, over 75% occurring once; the ten biggest clones make up 2.6%. The time point is: pre-treatment sample, taken before nivolumab and TIL therapy. Sample: blood, taken at baseline. These receptors were obtained from a person between 25 and 79 years old with non-small cell lung cancer.

The chain recombines TRBV4-1 with TRBJ2-1, with 11 bases aligning to TRBD2. V shed 5 bases, J shed 1 base, and the junction held 7 bases outside the gene matches. The germline V gene encodes CDR1 MGHRA and CDR2 YSYEKL. The CDR3 is 17 amino acids. DNA for the CDR3: TGCGCCAGCAGCTCCCGGACTAGCGGGCAATCCTACAATGAGCAGTTCTTC. Its translation is CASSSRTSGQSYNEQFF.

The genes are TRBV6-6 and TRBJ2-6; 9 nucleotides align to TRBD1. Unmatched junction bases numbered 5, after V lost 7 bases and J lost 1 base. This CDR3 spans 16 amino acids. Germline V CDR1 and CDR2: MNHNY, SVGAGI (reference sequence). DNA for the CDR3: TGTGCCAGCACCCCGACAGGGGGATCTGGGGCCAACGTCCTGACTTTC. This codes for CASTPTGGSGANVLTF.

This clone was detected only once. This chain joins TRBV4-2 and TRBJ2-1; D is unresolved. This CDR3 region has 17 residues. V was pared by 4 bases and J by 12 bases, with 28 bases between. The germline gives CDR1 LGHNA, CDR2 YNFKEQ. CDR3 sequence (DNA): TGTGCCAGCAGCCCAGTTGGAAGCCTATCCCCTACGACGGGGCAGTTCTTC. Translation: CASSPVGSLSPTTGQFF.